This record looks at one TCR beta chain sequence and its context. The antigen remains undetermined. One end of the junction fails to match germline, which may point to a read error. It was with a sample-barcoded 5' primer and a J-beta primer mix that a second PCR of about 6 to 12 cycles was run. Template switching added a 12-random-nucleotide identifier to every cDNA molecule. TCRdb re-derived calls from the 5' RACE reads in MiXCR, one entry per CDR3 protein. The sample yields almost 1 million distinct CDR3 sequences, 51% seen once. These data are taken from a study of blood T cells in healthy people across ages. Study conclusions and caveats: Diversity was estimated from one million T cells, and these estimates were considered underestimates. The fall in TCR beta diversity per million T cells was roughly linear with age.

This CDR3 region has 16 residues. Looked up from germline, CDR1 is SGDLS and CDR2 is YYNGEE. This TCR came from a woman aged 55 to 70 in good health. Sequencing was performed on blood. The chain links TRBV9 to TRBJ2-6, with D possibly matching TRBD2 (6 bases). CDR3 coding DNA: TGTGCCAGCGGCGTAGCTGAAGGGACTGGGGCCACCGTCCTGACTTTC. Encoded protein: CASGVAEGTGATVLTF.